This entry describes one T cell receptor (beta chain). Its antigen is currently not known. The input lacks base qualities; no much larger clone sits a single base away. This entry is derived from a study of shared clonotypes between healthy human individuals (TCRdb year 2020). Concerning the study at large: A couple of women and a few men aged 18 to 49 years were included in the cohort. Per donor, three plates each were used for CD4 naive and CD4 memory, two for CD8 naive, and one for CD8 memory. To estimate repertoire size and how much clonotype sharing occurs between individuals, the study deeply sequenced the blood TCR repertoires of roughly 5 healthy adults. To increase sequencing depth and limit assay-specific biases, TCR repertoire library preparation and sequencing were carried out by different laboratories using diverse techniques. Per donor, leukapheresis produced somewhere between about 0.94 and 9 billion PBMCs. The investigation overall reported the following: The genetic and exposure-history diversity represented was limited by the small number of donors. Larger estimated clonotype richness was generally found for naive subsets than for memory subsets. Higher generation probabilities were observed for clonotypes shared by all four sorted-subset donors than for non-shared clonotypes. Sampling was limited to blood, and TCR repertoires in tissue likely differ from TCR repertoires in blood. Sharing across a handful of donors was observed for around 5% of naive CD4, less than 4% of naive CD8, 2% to 2.5% of memory CD4, and about 0.38% of memory CD8 clonotypes. Incomplete sequencing was indicated by rarefaction of sorted-subset datasets, despite the large sequencing depth. Pairwise subsampling indicated that sequencing depth was expected to affect the degree of clonotype sharing among donors.

Using the deep immunoSEQ assay, multiplex PCR amplified TCR CDR3 regions from genomic DNA. Extracted genomic DNA from each cell subset was spread evenly across all wells of several immunoSEQ 96-well plates, with each plate serving as a replicate. For sorted subsets, about 200 ng genomic DNA, equal to about 30,000 T cell genomes, was loaded into each replicate PCR. Purified libraries were quantified with a Qubit 3.0 fluorometer, sized on a Bioanalyzer 2100, and re-quantified with the KAPA Library Quantification kit. Every immunoSEQ 96-well plate was sequenced on a separate single-read 150-cycle Illumina NextSeq 550 flow cell. Per the source publication's procedure: Because only junctional sequences without quality scores were contained in the immunoSEQ output, filtering matching that applied to full-length reads could not be performed. Sequences were annotated with PyIR, a Python wrapper for IgBLAST v1.9, using IMGT germline references to assign V/J genes and CDR3. Reads were filtered out if the reads had weak V/J assignments (E-value above 1e-6), no CDR3, stop codons, out-of-frame junctions, or ambiguous translated residues. V3J clonotypes were defined as sequences sharing the same inferred V gene, J gene, and CDR3 amino acid sequence. The percentage overlap between two repertoires was calculated by dividing the number of shared unique clonotypes by the size of the smaller repertoire. Three approaches were used to assess repertoire richness: RTK rarefaction, the Chao1 estimator, and Recon v2.1 estimates of unobserved clonotypes. For all TCRbeta clonotypes obtained by the gDNA method from four donors, generation probabilities were computed with OLGA. What TCRdb holds here is the immuneACCESS table cut down to in-frame rearrangements. Part of the clones is not present; checked against another copy, under half of the missing clones reflect an unresolved V gene, and the others are unexplained. The V and J calls and clone size are taken from that table; D and trimming were inferred from the DNA. This sample holds 630,000 or so clones; roughly 98% were observed only once. The ten most abundant clones make up 0.25% to 0.35% of the sample.

From cysteine to phenylalanine, the CDR3 is 17 amino acids long. The entry retains the CDR3 DNA only, 51 bases that are in frame from base 1. CDR1 and CDR2 were assigned from the germline V gene as SGHVS and FQNEAQ. After removal of 4 bases from V and 0 bases from J, the junction retains 7 bases not matched to a gene. CD8 naive samples consisted of CD45RO-negative cells that were positively selected for CCR7, yielding a CD45RA+CCR7+ population without TemRA cells. The donors were healthy, HIV-negative adults with no recently reported acute infections or vaccinations. All donors were Caucasian adults living in Nashville, Tennessee, USA. Blood was collected by leukapheresis, and PBMCs were isolated by Ficoll-Histopaque density gradient centrifugation and then cryopreserved in liquid nitrogen vapor phase. Analytical flow cytometry was used to check the purity and quantity of every magnetically sorted T cell population. From each sorted fraction, genomic DNA was isolated and quantified by UV absorbance on a Nanodrop 2000c.

This receptor was taken from a man aged 25 to 40 in good health. The chain joins TRBV7-8 to TRBJ1-5; 9 of the junction bases match TRBD1. Sequenced input: naive CD8+ T cells sorted from blood. This specimen's cell subset or site label, interpreted: CD45RA+CCR7+. CDR3 protein: CASSSGTGLNSNQPQHF. In nucleotide form, the sequence is TGTGCCAGCAGCTCCGGGACAGGGTTGAATAGCAATCAGCCCCAGCATTTT.